The following is a T cell receptor (beta chain) sequence with its context. Antigen specificity is unknown. The data originate from a study of shared clonotypes between healthy human individuals. The CDR3 consists of 19 residues. Germline V gene lookup returns CDR1 SEHNR and CDR2 FQNEAQ (reference sequence). Deletions cut 5 bases from V and 4 bases from J, with 24 bases between. Study findings and constraints: Rarefaction gave evidence that sorted-subset sequencing remained incomplete despite large depth.

Source study methods: Filtering of immunoSEQ junctional sequences could not match full-length read filtering. Method: immunoSEQ multiplex PCR; TCRdb's copy keeps in-frame clones and lacks some. That table furnishes V, J and clone size, whereas the DNA furnished D and trimming. This repertoire shows some 1,900,000 clones, 85% to 95% found once; its top ten account for approximately 1.2%. Positively selected for CCR7, the CD45RO-negative cells used as naive CD8 cells excluded terminally differentiated effector memory CD45RA+ cells. Nashville, Tennessee was home to all donors, each a Caucasian adult. This TCR was sampled from a man aged 18 to 29 in good health. The genes are TRBV7-9 and TRBJ1-6, with D maybe TRBD1 (5 bases). Material: naive CD8+ T cells sorted from blood. This CDR3 reads CASSPLPGTTVTYNSPLHF. CDR3 coding DNA: TGTGCCAGCAGCCCCCTTCCCGGGACCACCGTCACTTATAATTCACCCCTCCACTTT. The variable domain in full, completed from reference TRBV7-9 and TRBJ1-6, reads DTGVSQNPRHKITKRGQNVTFRCDPISEHNRLYWYRQTLGQGPEFLTYFQNEAQLEKSRLLSDRFSAERPKGSFSTLEIQRTEQGDSAMYLCASSPLPGTTVTYNSPLHFGNGTRLTVT.